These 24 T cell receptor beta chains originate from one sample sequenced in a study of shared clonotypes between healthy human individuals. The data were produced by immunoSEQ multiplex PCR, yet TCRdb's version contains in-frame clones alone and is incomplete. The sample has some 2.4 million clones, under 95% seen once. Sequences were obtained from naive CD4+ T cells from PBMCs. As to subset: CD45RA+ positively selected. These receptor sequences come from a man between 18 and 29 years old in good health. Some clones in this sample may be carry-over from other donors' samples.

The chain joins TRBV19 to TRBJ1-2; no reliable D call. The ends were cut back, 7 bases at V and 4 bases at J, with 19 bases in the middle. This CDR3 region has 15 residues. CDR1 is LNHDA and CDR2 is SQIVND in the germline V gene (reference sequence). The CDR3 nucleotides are TGTGCCAGTACCCCAACTGAAGAAGAGCGCTATGGCTACACCTTC. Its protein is CASTPTEEERYGYTF.

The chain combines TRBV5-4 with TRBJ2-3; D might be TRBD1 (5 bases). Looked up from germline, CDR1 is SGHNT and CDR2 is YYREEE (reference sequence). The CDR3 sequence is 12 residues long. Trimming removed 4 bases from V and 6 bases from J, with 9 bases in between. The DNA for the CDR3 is TGTGCCAGCAGCGAGCCAGGGGATACGCAGTATTTT. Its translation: CASSEPGDTQYF.

The CDR3 sequence is CASSVRGEKTNVLTF. The CDR3 DNA reads TGTGCCAGCAGCGTAAGGGGGGAGAAAACCAACGTCCTGACTTTC. The chain links TRBV9 to TRBJ2-6; D may correspond to TRBD1 or TRBD2 (6 bases each). V was trimmed by 1 base and J by 8 bases, leaving 13 bases between them. This CDR3 has 15 residues. CDR1 and CDR2 (germline): SGDLS, YYNGEE.

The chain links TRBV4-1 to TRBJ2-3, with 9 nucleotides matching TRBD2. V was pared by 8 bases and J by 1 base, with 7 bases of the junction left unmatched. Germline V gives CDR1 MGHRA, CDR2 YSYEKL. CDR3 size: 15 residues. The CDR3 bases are TGCGCCAGCGCTTATAGCGGGAGCGGCACAGATACGCAGTATTTT. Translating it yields CASAYSGSGTDTQYF.

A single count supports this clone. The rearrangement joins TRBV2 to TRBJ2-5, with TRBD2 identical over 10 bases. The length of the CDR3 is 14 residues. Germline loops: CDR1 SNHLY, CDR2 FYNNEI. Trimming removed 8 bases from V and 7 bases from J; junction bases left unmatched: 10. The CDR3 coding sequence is TGTGCCAGCGGACTAGCGGAGTGGGAAGGGACCCAGTACTTC. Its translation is CASGLAEWEGTQYF. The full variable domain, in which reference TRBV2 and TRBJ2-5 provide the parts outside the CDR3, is EPEVTQTPSHQVTQMGQEVILRCVPISNHLYFYWYRQILGQKVEFLVSFYNNEISEKSEIFDDQFSVERPDGSNFTLKIRSTKLEDSAMYFCASGLAEWEGTQYFGPGTRLLVL.

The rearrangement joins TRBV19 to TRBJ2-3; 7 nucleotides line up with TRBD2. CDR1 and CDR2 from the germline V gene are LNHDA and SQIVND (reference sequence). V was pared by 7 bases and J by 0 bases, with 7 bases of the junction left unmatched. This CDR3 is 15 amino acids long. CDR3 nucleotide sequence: TGTGCCAGTACCCCGGGGGGTGGGAGCACAGATACGCAGTATTTT. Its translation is CASTPGGGSTDTQYF. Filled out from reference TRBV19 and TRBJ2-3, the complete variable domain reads DGGITQSPKYLFRKEGQNVTLSCEQNLNHDAMYWYRQDPGQGLRLIYYSQIVNDFQKGDIAEGYSVSREKKESFPLTVTSAQKNPTAFYLCASTPGGGSTDTQYFGPGTRLTVL.

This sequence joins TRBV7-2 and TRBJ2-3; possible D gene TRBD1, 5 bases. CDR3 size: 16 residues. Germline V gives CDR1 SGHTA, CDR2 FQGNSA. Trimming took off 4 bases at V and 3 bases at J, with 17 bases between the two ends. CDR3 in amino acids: CASSSQGPGLTDTQYF. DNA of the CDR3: TGTGCCAGCAGCTCCCAAGGGCCAGGGCTTACAGATACGCAGTATTTT. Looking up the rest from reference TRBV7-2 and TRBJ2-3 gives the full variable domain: GAGVSQSPSNKVTEKGKDVELRCDPISGHTALYWYRQSLGQGLEFLIYFQGNSAPDKSGLPSDRFSAERTGGSVSTLTIQRTQQEDSAVYLCASSSQGPGLTDTQYFGPGTRLTVL.

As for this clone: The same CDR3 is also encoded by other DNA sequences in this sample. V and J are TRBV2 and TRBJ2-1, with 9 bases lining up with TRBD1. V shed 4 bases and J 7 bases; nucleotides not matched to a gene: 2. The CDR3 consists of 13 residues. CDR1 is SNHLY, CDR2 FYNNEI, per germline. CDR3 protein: CASSGQGGNEQFF. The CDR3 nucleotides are TGTGCCAGCAGTGGACAGGGGGGAAATGAGCAGTTCTTC.

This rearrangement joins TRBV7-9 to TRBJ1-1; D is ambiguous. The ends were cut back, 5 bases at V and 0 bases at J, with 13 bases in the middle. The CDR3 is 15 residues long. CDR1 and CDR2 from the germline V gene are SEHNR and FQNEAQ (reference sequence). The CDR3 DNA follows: TGTGCCAGCAGCCCCTCTGCTTTAATGAACACTGAAGCTTTCTTT. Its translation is CASSPSALMNTEAFF.

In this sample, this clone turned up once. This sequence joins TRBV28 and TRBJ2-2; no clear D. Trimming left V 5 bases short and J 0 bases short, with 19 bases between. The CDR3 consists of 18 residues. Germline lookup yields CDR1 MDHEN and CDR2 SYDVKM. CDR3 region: CASSPSRVGITNTGELFF. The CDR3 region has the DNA TGTGCCAGCAGTCCGTCCCGAGTTGGGATAACGAACACCGGGGAGCTGTTTTTT.

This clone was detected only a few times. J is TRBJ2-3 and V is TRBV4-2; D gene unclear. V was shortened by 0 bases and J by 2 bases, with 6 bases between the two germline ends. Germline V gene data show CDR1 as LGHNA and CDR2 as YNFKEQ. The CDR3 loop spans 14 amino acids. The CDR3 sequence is CASSQEPHTDTQYF. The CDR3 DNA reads TGTGCCAGCAGCCAAGAGCCACACACAGATACGCAGTATTTT.

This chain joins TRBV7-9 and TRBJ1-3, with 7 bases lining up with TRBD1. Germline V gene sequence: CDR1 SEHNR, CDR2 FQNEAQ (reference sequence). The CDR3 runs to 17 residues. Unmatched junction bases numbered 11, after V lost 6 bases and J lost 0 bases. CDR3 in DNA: TGTGCCAGCAGGGGGATAGGGACAGAACCCTCTGGAAACACCATATATTTT. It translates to CASRGIGTEPSGNTIYF.

CDR3 region: CASSQDFVGLPGGQPQHF. DNA for the CDR3: TGCGCCAGCAGCCAAGACTTCGTGGGACTACCTGGGGGCCAGCCCCAGCATTTT. The chain is built from TRBV4-3 and TRBJ1-5, with D possibly TRBD1 on 6 matching bases. CDR1 is LGHNA, CDR2 YSLEER, per germline. Trimming stripped 0 bases from V and 7 bases from J, with 22 bases between. This CDR3 is 18 amino acids long.

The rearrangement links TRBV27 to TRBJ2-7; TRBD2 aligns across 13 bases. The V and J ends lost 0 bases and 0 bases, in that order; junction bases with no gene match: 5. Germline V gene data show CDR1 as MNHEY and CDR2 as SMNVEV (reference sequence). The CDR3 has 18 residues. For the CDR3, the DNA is TGTGCCAGCAGTTTATCTCTTAGGACTAGCGGGAGCTCCTACGAGCAGTACTTC. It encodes CASSLSLRTSGSSYEQYF.

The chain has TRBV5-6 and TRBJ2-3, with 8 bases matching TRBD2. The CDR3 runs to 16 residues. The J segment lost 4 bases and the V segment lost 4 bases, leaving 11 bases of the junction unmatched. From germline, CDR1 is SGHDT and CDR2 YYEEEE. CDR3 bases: TGTGCCAGCAGCGCGTGGACTAGCATCTTTCCAGATACGCAGTATTTT. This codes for CASSAWTSIFPDTQYF.

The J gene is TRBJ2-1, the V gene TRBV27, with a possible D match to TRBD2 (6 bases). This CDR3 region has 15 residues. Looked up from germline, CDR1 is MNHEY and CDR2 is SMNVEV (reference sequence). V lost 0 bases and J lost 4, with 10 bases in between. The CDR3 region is CASSLSRETYNEQFF. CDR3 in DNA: TGTGCCAGCAGTTTATCCCGGGAGACTTACAATGAGCAGTTCTTC.

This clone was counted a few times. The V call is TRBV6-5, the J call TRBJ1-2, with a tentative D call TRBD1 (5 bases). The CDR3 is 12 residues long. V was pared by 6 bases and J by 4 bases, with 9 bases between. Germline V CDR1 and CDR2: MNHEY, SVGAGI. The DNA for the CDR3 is TGTGCCAGCAGGACGGGGGGCTATGGCTACACCTTC. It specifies CASRTGGYGYTF.

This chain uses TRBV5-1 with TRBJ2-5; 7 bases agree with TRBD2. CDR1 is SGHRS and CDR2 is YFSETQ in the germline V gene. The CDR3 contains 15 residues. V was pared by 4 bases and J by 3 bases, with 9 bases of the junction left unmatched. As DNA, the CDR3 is TGCGCCAGCAGCCGAGGAGGGAGCGGGGAAGAGACCCAGTACTTC. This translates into CASSRGGSGEETQYF.

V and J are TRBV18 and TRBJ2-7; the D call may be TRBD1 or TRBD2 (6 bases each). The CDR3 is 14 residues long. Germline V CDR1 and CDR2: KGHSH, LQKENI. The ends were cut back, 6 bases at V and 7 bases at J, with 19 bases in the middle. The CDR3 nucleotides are TGTGCCAGCTCCCCCGGGGGCCTATTGTGGGAGCAGTACTTC. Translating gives CASSPGGLLWEQYF.

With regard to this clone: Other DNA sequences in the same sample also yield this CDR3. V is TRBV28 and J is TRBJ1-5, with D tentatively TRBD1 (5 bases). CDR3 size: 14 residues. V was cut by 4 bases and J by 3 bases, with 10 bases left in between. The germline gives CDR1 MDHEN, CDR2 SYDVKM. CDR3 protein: CASSSTGNNQPQHF. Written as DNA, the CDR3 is TGTGCCAGCAGTTCAACAGGTAACAATCAGCCCCAGCATTTT.

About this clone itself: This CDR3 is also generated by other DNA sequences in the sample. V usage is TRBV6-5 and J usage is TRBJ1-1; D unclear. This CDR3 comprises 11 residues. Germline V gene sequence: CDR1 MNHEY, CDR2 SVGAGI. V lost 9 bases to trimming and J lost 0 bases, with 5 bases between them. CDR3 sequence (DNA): TGTGCCAGTCTAATGAACACTGAAGCTTTCTTT. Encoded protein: CASLMNTEAFF.

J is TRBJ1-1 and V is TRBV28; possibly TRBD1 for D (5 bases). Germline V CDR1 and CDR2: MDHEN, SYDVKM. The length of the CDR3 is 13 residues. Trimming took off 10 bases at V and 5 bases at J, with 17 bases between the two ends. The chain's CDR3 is CATHRGGSTEAFF. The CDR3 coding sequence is TGTGCCACCCACCGGGGGGGTTCGACTGAAGCTTTCTTT. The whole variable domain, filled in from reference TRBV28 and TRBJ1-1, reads DVKVTQSSRYLVKRTGEKVFLECVQDMDHENMFWYRQDPGLGLRLIYFSYDVKMKEKGDIPEGYSVSREKKERFSLILESASTNQTSMYLCATHRGGSTEAFFGQGTRLTVV.

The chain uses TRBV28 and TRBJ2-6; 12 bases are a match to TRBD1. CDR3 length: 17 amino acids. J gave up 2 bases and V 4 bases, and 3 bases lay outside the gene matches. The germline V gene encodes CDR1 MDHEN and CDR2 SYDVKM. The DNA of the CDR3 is TGTGCCAGCAGTTCGGGACAGGGGGCAGCTGGGGCCAACGTCCTGACTTTC. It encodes CASSSGQGAAGANVLTF. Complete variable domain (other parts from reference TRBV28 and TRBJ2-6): DVKVTQSSRYLVKRTGEKVFLECVQDMDHENMFWYRQDPGLGLRLIYFSYDVKMKEKGDIPEGYSVSREKKERFSLILESASTNQTSMYLCASSSGQGAAGANVLTFGAGSRLTVL.

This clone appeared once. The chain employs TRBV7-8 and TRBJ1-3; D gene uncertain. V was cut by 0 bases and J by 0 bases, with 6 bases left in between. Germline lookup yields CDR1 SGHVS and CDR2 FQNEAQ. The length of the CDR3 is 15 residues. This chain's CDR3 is CASSLATASGNTIYF. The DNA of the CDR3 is TGTGCCAGCAGCTTAGCCACAGCCTCTGGAAACACCATATATTTT.